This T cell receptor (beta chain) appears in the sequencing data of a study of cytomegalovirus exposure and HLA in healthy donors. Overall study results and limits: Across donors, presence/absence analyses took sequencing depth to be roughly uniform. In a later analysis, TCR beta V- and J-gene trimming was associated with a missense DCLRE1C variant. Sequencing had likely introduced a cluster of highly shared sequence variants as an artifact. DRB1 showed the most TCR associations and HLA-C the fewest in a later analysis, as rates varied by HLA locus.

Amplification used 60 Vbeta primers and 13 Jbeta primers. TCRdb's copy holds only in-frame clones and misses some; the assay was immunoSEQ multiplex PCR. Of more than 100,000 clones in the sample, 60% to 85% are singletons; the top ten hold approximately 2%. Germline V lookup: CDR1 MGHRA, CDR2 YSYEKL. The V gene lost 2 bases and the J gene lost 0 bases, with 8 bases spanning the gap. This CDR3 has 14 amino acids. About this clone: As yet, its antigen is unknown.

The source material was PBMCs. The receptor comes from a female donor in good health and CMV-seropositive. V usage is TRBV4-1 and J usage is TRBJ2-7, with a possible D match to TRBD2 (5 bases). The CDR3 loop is CASSQLLVSYEQYF. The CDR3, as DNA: TGCGCCAGCAGCCAACTACTAGTCTCCTACGAGCAGTACTTC.